Below, one T cell receptor (beta chain) is given with its context. The data were obtained in a study of blood T cell repertoires in COVID-19. CDR1 PRHDT and CDR2 FYEKMQ come from the germline V gene (reference sequence). The CDR3 sequence is 13 residues long. V lost 5 bases to trimming and J lost 1 base, with 8 bases between them. Those enrolled in Seattle joined during active infection and were followed longitudinally afterward. Original data processing: Estimation of nucleated cell counts was performed using reference gene primer amplification. Some clones are missing from TCRdb's copy, which holds only in-frame ones; the method was immunoSEQ multiplex PCR. That table supplies the V and J calls and clone size; D and trimming were determined from the DNA. The table includes 150,000 or so clones, 83% detected once.

The chain carries TRBV13 and TRBJ1-1; TRBD1 might be the D (5 bases). Source material: peripheral blood. The sequence derives from a woman aged 60-70 years with COVID-19, enrolled during active disease. CDR3 residues: CASSTRENTEAFF. The CDR3 DNA is TGTGCCAGCAGCACCAGGGAGAACACTGAAGCTTTCTTT.